This T cell receptor (beta chain) was found in a study of OX40 agonist ivuxolimab in advanced cancers. Study-wide background: The patients' treatment was ivuxolimab, an agonistic anti-OX40 (CD134) antibody. Study findings and constraints: Relatively little clonal expansion, among the lowest observed, appeared in partial responders at 0.1-3.0 mg/kg. Both CD4+ and CD8+ T cell populations in blood had undergone clonal expansion by week 6 at 0.1 to 3.0 mg/kg.

People who had autoimmune disease history or systemic immunosuppression were excluded. On this clone: Its antigen remains unidentified.

Sequencing was performed with immunoSEQ multiplex PCR; in TCRdb, only in-frame clones are kept and a portion is missing. This table has some 100,000 clones, 85% to 95% appearing once. Trimming cost V 3 bases and J 4 bases, with 10 bases left between them. The CDR3 consists of 14 residues. Per the germline V gene, CDR1 is SGHDN and CDR2 is FVKESK. The TCR sequence derives from an adult with an advanced solid tumor such as melanoma, head and neck, liver or kidney cancer. The genes are TRBV14 and TRBJ2-1; D is tentatively TRBD1 or TRBD2 (6 bases each). This sample comprised CD4+ or CD8+ T cells sorted from blood, obtained in a trial of the OX40 agonist ivuxolimab. The CDR3 region is CASSHGGEYNEQFF. The CDR3 nucleotides are TGTGCCAGCAGCCACGGGGGCGAATACAATGAGCAGTTCTTC.